Here is one T cell receptor (beta chain) with its context. Its target antigen remains unknown. Base quality data are lacking; no much larger clone is found one base away. V loses 0 bases, J loses 6 bases, and the germline ends lie 14 bases apart. Per the germline V gene (reference sequence), MNHEY is the CDR1 and SMNVEV is the CDR2. There are 15 amino acids in the CDR3, from cysteine to phenylalanine inclusive. Only the CDR3 portion is preserved as DNA: 45 bases, with reading frame beginning at the first base. Receptor libraries were prepared by the immunoSEQ multiplex PCR assay. TCRdb's version of the immuneACCESS table is confined to in-frame rearrangements and falls short of the full clone set. An unresolved V gene accounts for under half of the shortfall where checked; the remainder is of unknown origin. This sample gives roughly 74,000 clones in total; approximately 91% of them show up just once. The ten most abundant clones make up approximately 3.5% of the sample.

The record originates from a study of T cell changes during pregnancy in multiple sclerosis (dated by TCRdb to 2018 to 2020). General notes on the study: Changes in the T cell repertoire over the course of pregnancy were examined in this study in women with multiple sclerosis.

This chain joins TRBV27 to TRBJ1-2, and perhaps TRBD1 as D gene, on 5 matching bases. The sequence came from a female donor with multiple sclerosis, enrolled in a pregnancy study. The material was peripheral blood, obtained before pregnancy. This receptor has the CDR3 CASSLSRAPNNGYTF. The bases are TGTGCCAGCAGTTTATCCAGGGCACCAAATAATGGCTACACCTTC.